This TCR beta chain was sequenced for a study of beta chain features in type 1 diabetes. Comments on this clone: Its antigen is currently unknown.

V was cut by 1 base and J by 5 bases, with 8 bases left in between. The CDR3 spans 13 residues. Per the germline V gene, CDR1 is SSHAT and CDR2 is FNYEAQ (reference sequence). The sequenced template was cDNA made from the entire isolated RNA. Libraries were prepared by immunoSEQ multiplex PCR; TCRdb keeps only in-frame clonotypes and omits some of them. The sample holds 500,000 to 800,000 clones, approximately 13% seen once. Study outcomes and limitations: Shortening of TCRB CDR3s, moderate but significant, appeared in all four CD4+ subsets of Type 1 diabetes patients.

The sequencing input was naive CD4+ T cells from blood. V usage is TRBV7-7 and J usage is TRBJ2-5; D is ambiguous. This receptor was taken from a man aged 30 to 45 with type 1 diabetes. CDR3 sequence reads: CASSLVVTETQYF. The CDR3 DNA sequence: TGTGCCAGCAGCTTAGTGGTTACGGAGACCCAGTACTTC.